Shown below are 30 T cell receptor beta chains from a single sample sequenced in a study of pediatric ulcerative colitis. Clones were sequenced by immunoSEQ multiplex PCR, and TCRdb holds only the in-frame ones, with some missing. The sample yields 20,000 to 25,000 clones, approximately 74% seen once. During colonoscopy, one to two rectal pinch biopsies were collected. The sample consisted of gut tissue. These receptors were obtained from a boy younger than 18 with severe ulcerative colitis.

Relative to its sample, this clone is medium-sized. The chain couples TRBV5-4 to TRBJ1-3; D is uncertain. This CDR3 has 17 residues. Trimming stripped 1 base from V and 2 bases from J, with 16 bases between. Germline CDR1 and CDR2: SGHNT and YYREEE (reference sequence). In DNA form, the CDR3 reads TGTGCCAGCAGCTTGACCGGACGGATGCCAGCTGGAAACACCATATATTTT. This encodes CASSLTGRMPAGNTIYF.

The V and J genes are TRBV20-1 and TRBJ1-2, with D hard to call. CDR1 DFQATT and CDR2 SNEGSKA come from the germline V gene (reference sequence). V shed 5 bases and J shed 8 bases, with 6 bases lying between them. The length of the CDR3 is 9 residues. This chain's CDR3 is CSAPGGYTF. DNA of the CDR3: TGCAGTGCTCCCGGGGGCTACACCTTC.

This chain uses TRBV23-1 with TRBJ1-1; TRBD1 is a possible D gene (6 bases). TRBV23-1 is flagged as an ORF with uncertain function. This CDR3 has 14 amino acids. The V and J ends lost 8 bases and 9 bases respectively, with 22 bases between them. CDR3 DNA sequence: TGCGCCAGCTATCAGTCTTTGGGGCGGGGGCAAGCTTTCTTT. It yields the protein CASYQSLGRGQAFF.

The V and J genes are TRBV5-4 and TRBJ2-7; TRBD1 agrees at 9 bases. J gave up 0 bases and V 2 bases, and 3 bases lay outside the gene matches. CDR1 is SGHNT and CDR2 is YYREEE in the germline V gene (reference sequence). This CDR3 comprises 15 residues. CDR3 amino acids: CASSLGTGNSYEQYF. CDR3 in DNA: TGTGCCAGCAGCTTAGGGACAGGGAACTCCTACGAGCAGTACTTC.

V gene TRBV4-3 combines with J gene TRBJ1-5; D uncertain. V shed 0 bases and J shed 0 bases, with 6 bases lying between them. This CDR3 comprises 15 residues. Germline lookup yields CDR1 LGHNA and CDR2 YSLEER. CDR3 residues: CASSQEIYSNQPQHF. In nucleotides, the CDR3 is TGCGCCAGCAGCCAAGAGATTTATAGCAATCAGCCCCAGCATTTT.

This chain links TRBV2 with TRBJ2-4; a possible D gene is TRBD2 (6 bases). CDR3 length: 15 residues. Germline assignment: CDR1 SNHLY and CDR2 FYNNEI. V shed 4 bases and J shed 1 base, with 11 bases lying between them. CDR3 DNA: TGTGCCAGCAGTGTCCCCGGAGGGGCCAAAAACATTCAGTACTTC. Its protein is CASSVPGGAKNIQYF.

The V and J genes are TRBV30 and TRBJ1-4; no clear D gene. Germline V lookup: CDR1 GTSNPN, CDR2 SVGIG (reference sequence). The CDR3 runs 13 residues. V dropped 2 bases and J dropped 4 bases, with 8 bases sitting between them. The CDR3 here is CAWSLVVNEKLFF. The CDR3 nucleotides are TGTGCCTGGAGTTTGGTAGTTAATGAAAAACTGTTTTTT.

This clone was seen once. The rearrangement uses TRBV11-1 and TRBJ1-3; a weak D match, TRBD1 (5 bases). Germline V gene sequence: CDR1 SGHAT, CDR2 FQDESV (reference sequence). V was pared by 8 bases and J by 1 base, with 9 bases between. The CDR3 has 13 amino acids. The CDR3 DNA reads TGTGCCAGCCGCAGGGCGTCTGGAAACACCATATATTTT. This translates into CASRRASGNTIYF.

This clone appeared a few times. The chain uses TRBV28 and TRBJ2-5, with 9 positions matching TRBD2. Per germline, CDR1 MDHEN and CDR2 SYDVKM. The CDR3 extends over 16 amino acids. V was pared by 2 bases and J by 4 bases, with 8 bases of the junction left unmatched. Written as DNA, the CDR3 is TGTGCCAGCAGTTTAGATGGCGGGGGGGAGGGAGAGACCCAGTACTTC. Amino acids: CASSLDGGGEGETQYF.

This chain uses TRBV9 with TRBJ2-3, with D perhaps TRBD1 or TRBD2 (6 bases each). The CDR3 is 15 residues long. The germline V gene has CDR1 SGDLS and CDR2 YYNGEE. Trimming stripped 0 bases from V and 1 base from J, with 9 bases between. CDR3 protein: CASSVEGGRTDTQYF. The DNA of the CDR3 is TGTGCCAGCAGCGTAGAAGGGGGGCGCACAGATACGCAGTATTTT.

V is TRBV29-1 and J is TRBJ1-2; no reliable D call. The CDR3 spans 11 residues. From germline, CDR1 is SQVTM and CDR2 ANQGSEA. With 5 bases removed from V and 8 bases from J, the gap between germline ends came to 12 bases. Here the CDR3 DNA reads TGCAGCGTTAGATATCGAGAGGGCTACACCTTC. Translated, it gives CSVRYREGYTF.

The CDR3 loop is CAWRPPPSLTVTGELFF. CDR3 in DNA: TGTGCCTGGAGACCTCCACCGTCACTTACAGTTACCGGGGAGCTGTTTTTT. This chain uses TRBV30 with TRBJ2-2; D call uncertain. The CDR3 loop spans 17 amino acids. Germline V gene data show CDR1 as GTSNPN and CDR2 as SVGIG (reference sequence). V lost 3 bases and J 5 bases, leaving 22 bases between the germline ends. Variable domain in full (rest from reference TRBV30 and TRBJ2-2): SQTIHQWPATLVQPVGSPLSLECTVEGTSNPNLYWYRQAAGRGLQLLFYSVGIGQISSEVPQNLSASRPQDRQFILSSKKLLLSDSGFYLCAWRPPPSLTVTGELFFGEGSRLTVL.

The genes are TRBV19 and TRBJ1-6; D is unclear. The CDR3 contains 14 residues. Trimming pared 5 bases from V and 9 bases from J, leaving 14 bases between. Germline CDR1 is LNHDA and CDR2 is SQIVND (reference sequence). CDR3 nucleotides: TGTGCCAGTAGTTTACCCGGAGGAGGTTCACCCCTCCACTTT. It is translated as CASSLPGGGSPLHF.

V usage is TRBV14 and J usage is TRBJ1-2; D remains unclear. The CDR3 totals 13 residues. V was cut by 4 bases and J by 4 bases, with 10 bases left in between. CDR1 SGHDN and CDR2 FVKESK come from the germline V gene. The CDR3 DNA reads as TGTGCCAGCAGCCCTACAGATTTCTATGGCTACACCTTC. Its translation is CASSPTDFYGYTF.

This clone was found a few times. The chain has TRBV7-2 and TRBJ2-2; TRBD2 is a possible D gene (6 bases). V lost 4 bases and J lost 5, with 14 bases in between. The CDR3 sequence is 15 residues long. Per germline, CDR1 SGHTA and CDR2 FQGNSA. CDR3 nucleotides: TGTGCCAGCAGCTACGGATTAAGCGGGACCGGGGAGCTGTTTTTT. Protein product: CASSYGLSGTGELFF.

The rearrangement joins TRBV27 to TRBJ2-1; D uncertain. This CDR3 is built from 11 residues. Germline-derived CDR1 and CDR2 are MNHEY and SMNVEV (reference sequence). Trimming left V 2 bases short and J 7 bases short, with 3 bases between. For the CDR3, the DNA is TGTGCCAGCAGTTTAGGGAATGAGCAGTTCTTC. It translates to CASSLGNEQFF.

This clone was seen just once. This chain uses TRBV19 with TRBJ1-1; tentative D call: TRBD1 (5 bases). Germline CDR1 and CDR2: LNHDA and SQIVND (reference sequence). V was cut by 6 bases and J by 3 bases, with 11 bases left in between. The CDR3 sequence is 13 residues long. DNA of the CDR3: TGTGCCAGTAGAATGGGGGGGGACACTGAAGCTTTCTTT. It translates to CASRMGGDTEAFF. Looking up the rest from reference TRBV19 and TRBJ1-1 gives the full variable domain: DGGITQSPKYLFRKEGQNVTLSCEQNLNHDAMYWYRQDPGQGLRLIYYSQIVNDFQKGDIAEGYSVSREKKESFPLTVTSAQKNPTAFYLCASRMGGDTEAFFGQGTRLTVV.

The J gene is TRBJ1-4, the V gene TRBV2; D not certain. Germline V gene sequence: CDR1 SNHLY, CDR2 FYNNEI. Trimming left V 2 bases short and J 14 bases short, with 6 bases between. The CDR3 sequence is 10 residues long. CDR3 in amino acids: CASSETRLFF. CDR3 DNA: TGTGCCAGCAGTGAAACCCGGCTGTTTTTT.

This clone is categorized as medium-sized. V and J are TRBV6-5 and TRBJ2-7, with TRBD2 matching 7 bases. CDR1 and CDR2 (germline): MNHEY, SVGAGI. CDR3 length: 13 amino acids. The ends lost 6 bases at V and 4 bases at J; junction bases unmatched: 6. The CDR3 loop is CASSPSGNYEQYF. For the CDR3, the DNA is TGTGCCAGCAGCCCTAGCGGAAATTACGAGCAGTACTTC.

Written as DNA, the CDR3 is TGCGCCAGCAGCCAAGGATATGGACAGTCTTTCACAGATACGCAGTATTTT. It translates to CASSQGYGQSFTDTQYF. The rearrangement joins TRBV4-3 to TRBJ2-3, with D possibly being TRBD1 (6 bases). Germline CDR1 LGHNA, CDR2 YSLEER. This CDR3 is built from 17 residues. Trimming pared 1 base from V and 2 bases from J, leaving 16 bases between.

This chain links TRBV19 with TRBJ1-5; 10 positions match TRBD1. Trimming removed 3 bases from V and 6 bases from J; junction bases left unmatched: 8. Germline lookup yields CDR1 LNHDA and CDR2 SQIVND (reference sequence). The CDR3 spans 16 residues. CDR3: CASSISAGQGPQPQHF. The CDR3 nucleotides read TGTGCCAGTAGTATTTCGGCGGGACAGGGGCCTCAGCCCCAGCATTTT.

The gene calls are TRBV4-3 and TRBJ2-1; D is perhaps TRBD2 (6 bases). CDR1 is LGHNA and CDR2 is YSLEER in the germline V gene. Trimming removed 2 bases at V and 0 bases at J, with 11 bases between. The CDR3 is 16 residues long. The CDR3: CASSQIAASSYNEQFF. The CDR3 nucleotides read TGCGCCAGCAGCCAAATAGCGGCGAGCTCCTACAATGAGCAGTTCTTC.

CDR3 amino acids: CASSQGIAGGRDTQYF. The DNA of the CDR3 is TGTGCCAGCAGCCAAGGAATAGCGGGGGGGCGGGATACGCAGTATTTT. This chain connects TRBV4-2 to TRBJ2-3, with 11 bases identical to TRBD2. Germline CDR1 is LGHNA and CDR2 is YNFKEQ. The CDR3 has 16 residues. V was clipped by 1 base and J by 6 bases; unmatched bases: 6.

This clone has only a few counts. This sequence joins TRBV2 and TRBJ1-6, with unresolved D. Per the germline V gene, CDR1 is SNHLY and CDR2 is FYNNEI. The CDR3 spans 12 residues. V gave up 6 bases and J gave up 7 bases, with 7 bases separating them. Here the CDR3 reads CASRDMNSPLHF. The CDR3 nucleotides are TGTGCCAGCAGAGACATGAATTCACCCCTCCACTTT. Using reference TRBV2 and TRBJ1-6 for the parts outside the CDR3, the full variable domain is EPEVTQTPSHQVTQMGQEVILRCVPISNHLYFYWYRQILGQKVEFLVSFYNNEISEKSEIFDDQFSVERPDGSNFTLKIRSTKLEDSAMYFCASRDMNSPLHFGNGTRLTVT.

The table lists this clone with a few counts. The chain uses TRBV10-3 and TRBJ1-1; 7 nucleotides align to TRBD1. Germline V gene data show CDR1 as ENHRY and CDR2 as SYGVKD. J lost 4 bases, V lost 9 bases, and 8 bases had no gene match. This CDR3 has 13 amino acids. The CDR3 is CAMLGQGGTEAFF. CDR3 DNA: TGTGCCATGCTCGGGCAGGGGGGCACTGAAGCTTTCTTT.

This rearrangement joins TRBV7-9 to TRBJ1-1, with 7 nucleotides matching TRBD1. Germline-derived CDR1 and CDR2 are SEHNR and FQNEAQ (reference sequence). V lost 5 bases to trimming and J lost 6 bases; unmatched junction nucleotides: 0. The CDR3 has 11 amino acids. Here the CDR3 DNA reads TGTGCCAGCAGCCAGGGGGCTGAAGCTTTCTTT. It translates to CASSQGAEAFF.

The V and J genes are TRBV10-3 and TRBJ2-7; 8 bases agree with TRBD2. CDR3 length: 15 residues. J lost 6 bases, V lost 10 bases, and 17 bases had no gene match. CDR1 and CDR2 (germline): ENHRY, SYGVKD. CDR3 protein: CATGAGAGESGEQYF. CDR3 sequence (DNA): TGTGCCACAGGAGCGGGGGCGGGGGAGTCCGGCGAGCAGTACTTC.

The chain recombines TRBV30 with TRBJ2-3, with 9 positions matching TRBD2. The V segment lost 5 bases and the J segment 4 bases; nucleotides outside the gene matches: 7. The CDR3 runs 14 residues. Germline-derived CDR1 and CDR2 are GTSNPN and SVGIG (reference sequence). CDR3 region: CAWATAGGADTQYF. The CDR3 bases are TGTGCCTGGGCGACCGCGGGGGGGGCAGATACGCAGTATTTT.

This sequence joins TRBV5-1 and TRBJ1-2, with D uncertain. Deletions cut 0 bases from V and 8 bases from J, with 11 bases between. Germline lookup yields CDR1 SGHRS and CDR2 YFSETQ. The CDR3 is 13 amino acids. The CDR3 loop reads CASSLESVLGYTF. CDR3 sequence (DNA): TGCGCCAGCAGCTTGGAAAGCGTCCTCGGCTACACCTTC.

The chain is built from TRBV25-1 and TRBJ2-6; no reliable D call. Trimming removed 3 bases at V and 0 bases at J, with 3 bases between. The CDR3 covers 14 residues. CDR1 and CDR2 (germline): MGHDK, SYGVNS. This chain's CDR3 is CASSDSSGANVLTF. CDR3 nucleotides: TGTGCCAGCAGTGACAGCTCTGGGGCCAACGTCCTGACTTTC.